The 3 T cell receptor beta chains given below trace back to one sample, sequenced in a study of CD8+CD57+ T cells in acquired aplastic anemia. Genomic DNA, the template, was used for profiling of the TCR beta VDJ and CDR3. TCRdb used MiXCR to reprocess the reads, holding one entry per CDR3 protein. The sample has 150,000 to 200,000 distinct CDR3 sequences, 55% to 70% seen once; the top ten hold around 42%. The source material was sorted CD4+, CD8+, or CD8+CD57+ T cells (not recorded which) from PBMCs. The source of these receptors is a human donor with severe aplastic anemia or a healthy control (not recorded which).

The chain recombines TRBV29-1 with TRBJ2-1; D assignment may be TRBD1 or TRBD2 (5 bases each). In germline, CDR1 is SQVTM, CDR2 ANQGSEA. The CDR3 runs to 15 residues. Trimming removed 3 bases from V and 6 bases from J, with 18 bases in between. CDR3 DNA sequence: TGCAGCGTTGAGGGGCGAGATCTAGCTCTCAATGAGCAGTTCTTC. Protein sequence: CSVEGRDLALNEQFF.

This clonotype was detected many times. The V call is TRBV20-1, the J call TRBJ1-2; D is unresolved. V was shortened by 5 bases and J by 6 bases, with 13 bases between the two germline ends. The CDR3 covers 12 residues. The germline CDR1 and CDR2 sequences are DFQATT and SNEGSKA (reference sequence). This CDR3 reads CSAPEGIDGYTF. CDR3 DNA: TGCAGTGCTCCAGAAGGGATAGATGGCTACACCTTC.

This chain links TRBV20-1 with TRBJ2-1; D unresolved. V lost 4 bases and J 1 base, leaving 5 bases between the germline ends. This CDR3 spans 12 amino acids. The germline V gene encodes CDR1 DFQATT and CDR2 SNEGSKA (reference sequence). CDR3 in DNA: TGCAGTGCTAAGTTGTCCTACAATGAGCAGTTCTTC. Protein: CSAKLSYNEQFF.